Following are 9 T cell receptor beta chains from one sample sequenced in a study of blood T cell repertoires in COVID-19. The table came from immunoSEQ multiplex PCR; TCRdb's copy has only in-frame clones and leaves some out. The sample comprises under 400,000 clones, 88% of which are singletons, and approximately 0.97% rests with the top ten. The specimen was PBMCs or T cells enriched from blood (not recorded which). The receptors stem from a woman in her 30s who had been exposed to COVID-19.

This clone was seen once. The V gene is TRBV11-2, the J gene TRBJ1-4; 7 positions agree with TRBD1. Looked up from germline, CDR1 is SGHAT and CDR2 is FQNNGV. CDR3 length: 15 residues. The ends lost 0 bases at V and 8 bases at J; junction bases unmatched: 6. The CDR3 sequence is CASSLETGQGEKLFF. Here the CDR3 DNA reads TGTGCCAGCAGCTTAGAGACAGGGCAGGGGGAAAAACTGTTTTTT.

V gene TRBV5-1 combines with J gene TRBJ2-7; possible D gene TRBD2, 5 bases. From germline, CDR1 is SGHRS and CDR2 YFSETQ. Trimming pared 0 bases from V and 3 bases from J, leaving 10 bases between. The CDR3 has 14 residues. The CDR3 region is CASSLGLANYEQYF. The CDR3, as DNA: TGCGCCAGCAGCTTGGGGCTAGCCAACTACGAGCAGTACTTC.

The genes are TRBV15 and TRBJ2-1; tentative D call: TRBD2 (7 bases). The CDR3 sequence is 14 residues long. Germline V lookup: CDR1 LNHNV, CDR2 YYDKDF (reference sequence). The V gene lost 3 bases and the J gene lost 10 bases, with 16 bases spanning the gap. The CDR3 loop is CATSRGGTSSEQFF. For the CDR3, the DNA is TGTGCCACCAGCAGGGGAGGGACAAGCAGCGAGCAGTTCTTC.

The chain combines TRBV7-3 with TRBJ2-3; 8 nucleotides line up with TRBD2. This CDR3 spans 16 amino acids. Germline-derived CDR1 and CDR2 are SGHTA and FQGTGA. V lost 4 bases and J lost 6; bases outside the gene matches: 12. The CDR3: CASSSPGLGQGDTQYF. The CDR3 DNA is TGTGCCAGCAGCTCCCCGGGACTAGGGCAGGGGGATACGCAGTATTTT.

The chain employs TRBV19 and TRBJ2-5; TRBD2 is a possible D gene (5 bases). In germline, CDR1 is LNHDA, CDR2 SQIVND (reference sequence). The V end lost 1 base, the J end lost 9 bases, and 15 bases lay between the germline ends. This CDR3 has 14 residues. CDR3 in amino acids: CASSIGTGSRAQYF. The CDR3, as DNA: TGTGCCAGTAGTATAGGAACGGGGTCGCGAGCCCAGTACTTC.

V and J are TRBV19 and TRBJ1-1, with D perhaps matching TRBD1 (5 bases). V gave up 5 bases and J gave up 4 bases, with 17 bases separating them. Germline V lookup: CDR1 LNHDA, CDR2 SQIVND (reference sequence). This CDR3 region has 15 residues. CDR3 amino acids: CASSAGQGGGTEAFF. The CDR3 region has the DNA TGTGCCAGTAGTGCGGGGCAGGGAGGAGGCACTGAAGCTTTCTTT.

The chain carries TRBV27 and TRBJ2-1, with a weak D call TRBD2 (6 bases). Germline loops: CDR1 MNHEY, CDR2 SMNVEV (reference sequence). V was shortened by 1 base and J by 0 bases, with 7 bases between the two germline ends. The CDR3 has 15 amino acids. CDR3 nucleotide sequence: TGTGCCAGCAGTTTATATAGCGGCTCCTACAATGAGCAGTTCTTC. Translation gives CASSLYSGSYNEQFF.

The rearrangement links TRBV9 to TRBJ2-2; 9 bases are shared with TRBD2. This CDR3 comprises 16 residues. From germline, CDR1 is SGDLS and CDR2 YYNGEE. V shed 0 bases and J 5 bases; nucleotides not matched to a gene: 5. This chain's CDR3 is CASSVEWAGGTGELFF. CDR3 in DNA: TGTGCCAGCAGCGTAGAATGGGCGGGAGGGACCGGGGAGCTGTTTTTT.

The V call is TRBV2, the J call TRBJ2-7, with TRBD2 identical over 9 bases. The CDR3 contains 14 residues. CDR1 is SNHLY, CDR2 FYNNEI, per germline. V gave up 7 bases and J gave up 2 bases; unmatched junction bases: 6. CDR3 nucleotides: TGTGCCAGCAATCCGGGACTAGCTACCTACGAGCAGTACTTC. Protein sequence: CASNPGLATYEQYF.